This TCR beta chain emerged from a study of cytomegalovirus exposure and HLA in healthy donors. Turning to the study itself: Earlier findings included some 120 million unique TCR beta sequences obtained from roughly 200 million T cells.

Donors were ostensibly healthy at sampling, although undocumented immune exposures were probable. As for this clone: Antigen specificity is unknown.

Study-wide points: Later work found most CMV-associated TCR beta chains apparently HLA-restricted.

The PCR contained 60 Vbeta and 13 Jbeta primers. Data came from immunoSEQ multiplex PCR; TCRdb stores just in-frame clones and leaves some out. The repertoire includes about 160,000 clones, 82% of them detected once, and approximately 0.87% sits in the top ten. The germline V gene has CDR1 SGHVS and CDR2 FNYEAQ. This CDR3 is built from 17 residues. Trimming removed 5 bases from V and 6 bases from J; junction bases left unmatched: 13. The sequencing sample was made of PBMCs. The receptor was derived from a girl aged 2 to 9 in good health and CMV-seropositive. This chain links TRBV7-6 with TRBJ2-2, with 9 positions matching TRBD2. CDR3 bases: TGTGCCAGCAGCCTCAGCGGGAGGAGGGGCAGGCCCGGGGAGCTGTTTTTT. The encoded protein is CASSLSGRRGRPGELFF.